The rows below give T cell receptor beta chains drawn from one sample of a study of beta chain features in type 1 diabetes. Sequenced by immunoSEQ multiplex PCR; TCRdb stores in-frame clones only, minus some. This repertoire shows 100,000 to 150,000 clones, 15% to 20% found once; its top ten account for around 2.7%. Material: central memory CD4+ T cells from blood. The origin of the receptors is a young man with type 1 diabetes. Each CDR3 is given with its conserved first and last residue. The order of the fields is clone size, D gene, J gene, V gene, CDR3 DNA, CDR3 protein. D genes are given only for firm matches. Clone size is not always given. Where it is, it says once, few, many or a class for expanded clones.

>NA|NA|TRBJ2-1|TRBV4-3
TGCGCCAGCAGCCAAGATAGGGACGTCAATGAGCAGTTCTTC
CASSQDRDVNEQFF
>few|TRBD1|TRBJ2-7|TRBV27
TGTGCCAGCAGTGGTTACAGGGGCCAATTCTACGAGCAGTACTTC
CASSGYRGQFYEQYF
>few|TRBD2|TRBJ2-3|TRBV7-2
TGTGCCAGCAGCCCCAGCGGGAGGGATACGCAGTATTTT
CASSPSGRDTQYF
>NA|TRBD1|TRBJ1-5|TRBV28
TGTGCCAGCAGTACAACAGGGGTAGTTCAGCCCCAGCATTTT
CASSTTGVVQPQHF
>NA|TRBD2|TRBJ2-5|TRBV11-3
TGTGCCAGCAGCAAGGGACTAGCGGGGCAAGAGACCCAGTACTTC
CASSKGLAGQETQYF
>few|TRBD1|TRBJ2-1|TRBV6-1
TGTGCCAGCAGTGAACCGGGGAGGACAGGGGGATATGAGCAGTTCTTC
CASSEPGRTGGYEQFF
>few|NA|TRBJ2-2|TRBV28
TGTGCCAGCAGTTCCAGTGCAACCGGGGAGCTGTTTTTT
CASSSSATGELFF
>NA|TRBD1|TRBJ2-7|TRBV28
TGTGCCAGCCTACCCGGGACAGTAAGCGAGCAGTACTTC
CASLPGTVSEQYF
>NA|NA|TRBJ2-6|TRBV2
TGTGCCAGCTGGACAGCTTATGGCTCTGGGGCCAACGTCCTGACTTTC
CASWTAYGSGANVLTF
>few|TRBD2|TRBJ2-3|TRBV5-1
TGCGCCAGCAAGCGGGAGTCCACAGATACGCAGTATTTT
CASKRESTDTQYF
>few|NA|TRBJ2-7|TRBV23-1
TGCGCCAGCAGTCAACCCGGCGGGGACTCCACATACGAGCAGTACTTC
CASSQPGGDSTYEQYF
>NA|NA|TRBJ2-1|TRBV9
TGTGCCAGCAGCGTAGCCTCAACGGGCCCCAACAATGAGCAGTTCTTC
CASSVASTGPNNEQFF
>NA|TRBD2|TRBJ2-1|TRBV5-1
TGCGCCAGCAGCTCTCGTCCGAGCCGGGAGGATGAGCAGTTCTTC
CASSSRPSREDEQFF
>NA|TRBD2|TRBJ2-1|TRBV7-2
TGTGCCAGCAGCGTCCAGACTAGCGGGAGGTACAATGAGCAGTTCTTC
CASSVQTSGRYNEQFF
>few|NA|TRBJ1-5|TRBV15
TGTGCCACCAGCAGAGCGGCAGAGGTGGAGCCCCAGCATTTT
CATSRAAEVEPQHF
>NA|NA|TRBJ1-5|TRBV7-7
TGTGTGATACAGAGCAATCAGCCCCAGCATTTT
CVIQSNQPQHF
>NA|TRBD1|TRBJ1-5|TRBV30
TGTGCCTGGAGCTCGACAGGGAGGCATCAGCCCCAGCATTTT
CAWSSTGRHQPQHF
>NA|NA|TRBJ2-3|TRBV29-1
TGCAGCCTTAAAACCCCCGCGACTAGCACAGATACGCAGTATTTT
CSLKTPATSTDTQYF
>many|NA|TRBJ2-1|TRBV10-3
TGTGCCATCAATTCCGGGATTGGGTATGAGCAGTTCTTC
CAINSGIGYEQFF
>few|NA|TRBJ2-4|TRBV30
TGTGCCTGGAGTGTACAGAAAAACATTCAGTACTTC
CAWSVQKNIQYF
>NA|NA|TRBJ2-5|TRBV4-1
TGCGCCAGCAGCCAAAGAGAGGGGGGCCTGGAGACCCAGTACTTC
CASSQREGGLETQYF
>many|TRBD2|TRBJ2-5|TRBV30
TGTGCCTGGAGTGTAGCGGGGCAAGAGACCCAGTACTTC
CAWSVAGQETQYF
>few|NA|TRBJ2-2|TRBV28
TGTGCCAGCGAAACAGCGAACACCGGGGAGCTGTTTTTT
CASETANTGELFF
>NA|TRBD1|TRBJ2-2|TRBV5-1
TGCGCCAGCAGCGCAGGGACAGGGTTTAACACCGGGGAGCTGTTTTTT
CASSAGTGFNTGELFF
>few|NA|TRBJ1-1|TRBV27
TGTGCCAGCAGTTTATCACCCCCTTATGAGGGCGGGACTGAAGCTTTCTTT
CASSLSPPYEGGTEAFF
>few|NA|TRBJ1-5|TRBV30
TGTGCCTGGAGTTCGGGGAATAGCAATCAGCCCCAGCATTTT
CAWSSGNSNQPQHF
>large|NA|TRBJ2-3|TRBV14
TGTGCCAGCAGCCAAGAAACGACCATCGAAACGCAGTATTTT
CASSQETTIETQYF
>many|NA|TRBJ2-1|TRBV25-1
TGTGCCAGCAGTAAAGGGATTCTGTATGAGCAGTTCTTC
CASSKGILYEQFF
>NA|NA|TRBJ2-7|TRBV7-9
TGTGCCAGCAGCTTAGAACCCTCCGAGCAGTACTTC
CASSLEPSEQYF
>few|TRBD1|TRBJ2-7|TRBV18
TGTGCCAGCTCAGGGACAGCAGACTACGAGCAGTACTTC
CASSGTADYEQYF
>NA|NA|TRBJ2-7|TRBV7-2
TGTGCCAGCAGCTTAATGGGAGTGGCGGACGAGCAGTACTTC
CASSLMGVADEQYF
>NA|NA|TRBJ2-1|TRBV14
TGTGCCAGCAGCCAATCAGCAGGAGAGCAGTTCTTC
CASSQSAGEQFF
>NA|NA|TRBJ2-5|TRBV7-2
TGTGCCAGCAGCGTCGACCTGTATGAGACCCAGTACTTC
CASSVDLYETQYF
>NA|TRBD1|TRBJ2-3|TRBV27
TGTGCCAGCAGTTTGTCGAAGGGGGCGTTGGGCACAGTCACAGATACGCAGTATTTT
CASSLSKGALGTVTDTQYF
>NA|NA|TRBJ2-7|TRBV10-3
TGTGCCATCAGTGCGGCAGGGCTTTTCCGCAGCGAGCAGTACTTC
CAISAAGLFRSEQYF
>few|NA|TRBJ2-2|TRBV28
TGTGCCAGCAGTTCGCCCGGGGGGCTGAACACCGGGGAGCTGTTTTTT
CASSSPGGLNTGELFF
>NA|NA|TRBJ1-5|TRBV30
TGTGCCTGCTCCAAGGGAGGTGGGAATCAGCCCCAGCATTTT
CACSKGGGNQPQHF
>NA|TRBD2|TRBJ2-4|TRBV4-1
TGCGCCAGCAGCCAAGACGGTCGACTAGCGGGCCCACCAGCCAAAAACATTCAGTACTTC
CASSQDGRLAGPPAKNIQYF
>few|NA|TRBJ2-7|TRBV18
TGTGCCAGCTCACCACCAGGTAGTTCCTACGAGCAGTACTTC
CASSPPGSSYEQYF
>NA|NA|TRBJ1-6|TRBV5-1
TGCGCCAGCAGCCTAACGGACCAAAGGGCCGCGAATTCACCCCTCCACTTT
CASSLTDQRAANSPLHF
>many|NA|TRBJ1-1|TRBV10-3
TGTGCCATCGGGCTGAAGGACACTGAAGCTTTCTTT
CAIGLKDTEAFF
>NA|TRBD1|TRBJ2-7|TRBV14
TGTGCCAGCAGCCAAACCGGGACAGGGGTTTACGAGCAGTACTTC
CASSQTGTGVYEQYF
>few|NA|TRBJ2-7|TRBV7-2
TGTGCCAGCAGCTTAGCAGGTCGCTACGAGCAGTACTTC
CASSLAGRYEQYF